Here is one TCR beta chain with its context. Antigen unknown. This sample stems from a study of early T cells in non-severe SARS-CoV-2 infection. The wider study: Whole-blood bulk RNA, unsorted, was sequenced, and chains were unpaired. Study-wide results and limits: Database matching using VDJdb favored anti-spike CD8 responses, with private and CD4 specificities left missing.

The CDR3 is 16 amino acids. Germline CDR1 MDHEN, CDR2 SYDVKM. After removal of 2 bases from V and 5 bases from J, the junction contained 10 bases not matched to a gene. TCRdb redid the calling of the 5' RACE reads with MiXCR, one entry per CDR3 protein. There are tens of thousands of distinct CDR3 sequences in the sample; about 14% occur only once, and approximately 3.8% lies in the top ten. This receptor was taken from an adult who was a healthcare worker with PCR-confirmed SARS-CoV-2 infection or an uninfected control (not recorded which). Sequences were derived from whole blood, sampled at baseline. This chain joins TRBV28 and TRBJ1-1; 8 bases are a match to TRBD1. The CDR3 DNA reads TGTGCCAGCAGTTTAATCAAGACAGGGGCGAGGACTGAAGCTTTCTTT. Its protein product is CASSLIKTGARTEAFF.